The 5 T cell receptor beta chains below come from one sample, sequenced in a study of cytomegalovirus exposure and HLA in healthy donors. PCR used 60 Vbeta primers and 13 Jbeta primers. Assay used: immunoSEQ multiplex PCR; TCRdb lists only in-frame clones, some missing. This sample carries around 14,000 clones, 55% to 75% of them seen once, and the ten largest clones take approximately 17%. Sequenced sample: PBMCs. Every receptor here comes from a woman aged 45-59 years in good health and CMV-seropositive.

CDR3 sequence: CASSELGPGEQYF. CDR3 nucleotide sequence: TGTGCCAGCAGTGAATTGGGGCCTGGCGAGCAGTACTTC. V and J are TRBV25-1 and TRBJ2-7; D might be TRBD1 (5 bases). This CDR3 has 13 amino acids. Trimming pared 1 base from V and 6 bases from J, leaving 10 bases between. CDR1 is MGHDK and CDR2 is SYGVNS in the germline V gene.

The table lists this clone with a count of one. The chain uses TRBV6-1 and TRBJ1-2; 11 bases map to TRBD1. CDR3 length equals 15 residues. Germline V lookup: CDR1 MNHNS, CDR2 SASEGT. With 2 bases clipped from V and 8 bases from J, the junction kept 7 bases outside the gene matches. The DNA for the CDR3 is TGTGCCAGCAGTGAATTAGGACAGGGGGCTGAGGGCTACACCTTC. This encodes CASSELGQGAEGYTF.

V is TRBV4-2 and J is TRBJ2-1; D might be TRBD2 (6 bases). The CDR3 runs to 16 residues. V was clipped by 4 bases and J by 6 bases, with 19 bases between them. CDR1 and CDR2 (germline): LGHNA, YNFKEQ. As DNA, the CDR3 is TGTGCCAGCAGCCCAGCCCCCCGCGGGATAGGCAATGAGCAGTTCTTC. It is translated as CASSPAPRGIGNEQFF.

V usage is TRBV6-1 and J usage is TRBJ1-5; D unclear. This CDR3 is built from 12 residues. Trimming shortened V by 6 bases and J by 0 bases, and 3 bases separated the two germline ends. CDR1 and CDR2 from the germline V gene are MNHNS and SASEGT. The DNA for the CDR3 is TGTGCCAGCAGACTTAGCAATCAGCCCCAGCATTTT. Residues: CASRLSNQPQHF.

The chain employs TRBV29-1 and TRBJ2-3; D gene ambiguous. The germline CDR1 and CDR2 sequences are SQVTM and ANQGSEA. Deletions cut 4 bases from V and 5 bases from J, with 7 bases between. There are 11 residues in the CDR3. CDR3: CSVAQKDTQYF. The CDR3 DNA sequence: TGCAGCGTTGCACAGAAAGATACGCAGTATTTT.